The present T cell receptor beta chain was sequenced within a study of CD8 T cells in Susac syndrome. CDR3 length equals 16 residues. Germline lookup yields CDR1 SGDLS and CDR2 YYNGEE. Losses at the gene ends were 3 bases for V and 0 bases for J; bases not matched to a gene: 5. RNA in amounts of about 0.5 to 1 ug was reverse transcribed with random hexamers. Amplification of TCR beta CDR3 was carried out by immunoSEQ multiplex PCR, which covered 54 Vbeta and 13 Jbeta segments. Each CDR3 protein gets one entry after TCRdb re-called the immunoSEQ multiplex PCR reads with MiXCR. The sample records approximately 190,000 distinct CDR3 sequences, 85% to 95% being singletons. TEMRA cells were FACS-enriched, with CD8+ and CD4+ T cells isolated negatively.

The sample consisted of CD8+ T cells from PBMCs. This TCR derives from a human donor with Susac syndrome. The V and J genes are TRBV9 and TRBJ2-1; 8 bases fit TRBD1. The CDR3 protein is CASSGGTGYSYNEQFF. The DNA for the CDR3 is TGTGCCAGCAGCGGAGGGACAGGATACTCCTACAATGAGCAGTTCTTC.